These 20 T cell receptor beta chains originate from one sample sequenced in a study of regulatory T cells in long-lasting Graves disease. Library construction for TCR beta used iRepertoire HTBI primers and Arm-PCR of CDR3 regions. TCRdb used MiXCR to reprocess the multiplex PCR reads, holding one entry per CDR3 protein. Altogether approximately 540,000 distinct CDR3 sequences are present, 12% being singletons, with the ten largest covering 7.5% to 9%. Indicated time point: newly diagnosed GD, antithyroid drugs for less than 3 months. PBMC-derived RNA was used for the TCR library. These same data were also listed under a study on T cells in Graves' hyperthyroidism and ophthalmopathy.

Sequences were derived from peripheral blood mononuclear cells (PBMCs), sampled at new diagnosis, from a patient treated with antithyroid drugs. Receptor source: a woman under 40 with Graves disease.

The chain uses TRBV7-8 and TRBJ2-1; D may be TRBD2 (6 bases). Trimming took off 0 bases at V and 5 bases at J, with 14 bases between the two ends. The germline gives CDR1 SGHVS, CDR2 FQNEAQ. CDR3 length: 16 residues. The CDR3 is CASSLAGGRSNNEQFF. CDR3 DNA: TGTGCCAGCAGCTTAGCGGGAGGACGTTCGAACAATGAGCAGTTCTTC.

Of note for this clonotype: This sequence may be a read error, since a much larger clone differs from it by one base. The chain combines TRBV24-1 with TRBJ2-7, with 10 nucleotides matching TRBD1. J lost 7 bases, V lost 4 bases, and 6 bases had no gene match. Germline CDR1 reads KGHDR; CDR2 reads SFDVKD. This CDR3 has 14 amino acids. The chain's CDR3 is CATSDPGTGVEQYF. The CDR3 nucleotides read TGTGCCACCAGTGACCCAGGGACAGGGGTGGAGCAGTACTTC.

This clonotype has a count of ten or more. The gene calls are TRBV28 and TRBJ1-1; 7 bases match TRBD1. Germline V CDR1 and CDR2: MDHEN, SYDVKM. The CDR3 consists of 18 residues. V dropped 8 bases and J dropped 0; count of bases not matched to a gene: 18. CDR3 DNA sequence: TGTGCCAGCCCCTCGTCGACAGGGAATGTGAGAATGAACACTGAAGCTTTCTTT. Protein sequence: CASPSSTGNVRMNTEAFF. Variable domain in full (rest from reference TRBV28 and TRBJ1-1): DVKVTQSSRYLVKRTGEKVFLECVQDMDHENMFWYRQDPGLGLRLIYFSYDVKMKEKGDIPEGYSVSREKKERFSLILESASTNQTSMYLCASPSSTGNVRMNTEAFFGQGTRLTVV.

Notes on this clonotype: This may stem from a read error, because a much larger clone lies one nucleotide away. This sequence joins TRBV20-1 and TRBJ2-1, with D perhaps TRBD2 (6 bases). V lost 1 base, J lost 10 bases, and 17 bases lay in between. Germline lookup yields CDR1 DFQATT and CDR2 SNEGSKA (reference sequence). This CDR3 contains 14 residues. In DNA, the CDR3 is TGCAGTGCTAGAGGGGACTTGCCCTCCTACGAGCAGTTCTTC. Protein: CSARGDLPSYEQFF.

This clonotype was observed at least ten times. V is TRBV4-1 and J is TRBJ2-7; no definite D call. Germline values: CDR1 MGHRA, CDR2 YSYEKL. Trimming stripped 1 base from V and 0 bases from J, with 16 bases between. CDR3 length: 17 residues. As DNA, the CDR3 is TGCGCCAGCAGCCAAGGCACGACCGGGTTTAGCTCCTACGAGCAGTACTTC. Translated, it gives CASSQGTTGFSSYEQYF.

This clonotype showed up just a few times. The chain links TRBV6-5 to TRBJ1-1, with 7 nucleotides matching TRBD1. Germline CDR1 reads MNHEY; CDR2 reads SVGAGI. This CDR3 is built from 16 residues. The V gene end was trimmed by 2 bases and the J gene end by 0 bases; junction bases not matched to a gene: 6. In DNA, the CDR3 is TGTGCCAGCAGTTACCCGGGGACAGCCATGAACACTGAAGCTTTCTTT. Translating gives CASSYPGTAMNTEAFF.

This clonotype was observed a few times. This chain joins TRBV27 and TRBJ2-1; TRBD2 might be the D (5 bases). The CDR3 is 15 residues long. The germline gives CDR1 MNHEY, CDR2 SMNVEV (reference sequence). Between the trimmed V and J ends, which lost 5 bases and 6 bases, there was a span of 17 bases. The CDR3: CASSVFRSAGNEQFF. The DNA of the CDR3 is TGTGCCAGCAGTGTCTTCCGTTCCGCGGGCAATGAGCAGTTCTTC.

This clonotype has more than one count but fewer than ten. A far larger clone is off by one base, so a read error is likely. This rearrangement joins TRBV7-2 to TRBJ2-5; 11 nucleotides line up with TRBD2. The J call may be mistaken, given a closer DNA end match to TRBJ2-1. The CDR3 has 18 residues. The V gene's germline CDR1 is SGHTA and CDR2 FQGNSA. The CDR3 loop reads CASSLEGTSGRHYNGQFF. In DNA form, the CDR3 reads TGTGCCAGCAGCCTCGAAGGGACTAGCGGACGCCACTACAATGGGCAGTTCTTC.

V usage is TRBV29-1 and J usage is TRBJ2-2, with D unclear. V lost 6 bases and J lost 3, with 11 bases in between. This CDR3 contains 13 residues. Germline CDR1 reads SQVTM; CDR2 reads ANQGSEA. Here the CDR3 reads CSVLHGDTGELFF. The DNA for the CDR3 is TGCAGCGTCCTCCACGGAGACACCGGGGAGCTGTTTTTT.

This clonotype was found many times. The rearrangement uses TRBV18 and TRBJ2-3; D gene ambiguous. This CDR3 is built from 13 residues. CDR1 and CDR2 (germline): KGHSH, LQKENI. The ends were cut back, 5 bases at V and 3 bases at J, with 9 bases in the middle. CDR3 bases: TGTGCCAGCTCATCTTCATTGACAGATACGCAGTATTTT. This gives the protein CASSSSLTDTQYF.

The sample holds a few counts of this clonotype. J is TRBJ2-3 and V is TRBV4-1; 8 bases map to TRBD2. V lost 1 base and J lost 3; bases outside the gene matches: 12. The CDR3 contains 18 residues. CDR1 and CDR2 (germline): MGHRA, YSYEKL. CDR3 sequence reads: CASSQVLPGGADTDTQYF. The CDR3 DNA follows: TGCGCCAGCAGCCAAGTCCTTCCGGGGGGGGCGGATACAGATACGCAGTATTTT.

The V and J genes are TRBV6-1 and TRBJ2-1; no clear D gene. There are 15 residues in the CDR3. The germline V gene has CDR1 MNHNS and CDR2 SASEGT. V was trimmed by 7 bases and J by 0 bases, leaving 13 bases between them. The CDR3 coding sequence is TGTGCCAGCAATCCGACTCCCAGCTCCTACAATGAGCAGTTCTTC. It is translated as CASNPTPSSYNEQFF.

This clonotype was counted ten times or more. The chain joins TRBV6-5 to TRBJ2-7, with D possibly being TRBD2 (8 bases). The V gene lost 0 bases and the J gene lost 9 bases, with 21 bases spanning the gap. Germline V lookup: CDR1 MNHEY, CDR2 SVGAGI. The CDR3 is 16 residues long. The CDR3 sequence: CASSYSASSGKGAQYF. CDR3 DNA sequence: TGTGCCAGCAGTTACTCGGCAAGTAGCGGGAAGGGGGCGCAGTACTTC.

The table lists this clonotype with a few counts. The rearrangement links TRBV20-1 to TRBJ1-1; the D gene is possibly TRBD1 (5 bases). Germline assignment: CDR1 DFQATT and CDR2 SNEGSKA (reference sequence). V lost 6 bases, J lost 1 base, and 15 bases lay in between. The CDR3 length is 14 residues. The CDR3 sequence: CSAKRGRGNTEAFF. DNA for the CDR3: TGCAGTGCCAAGCGGGGACGGGGGAACACTGAAGCTTTCTTT.

The V gene is TRBV6-2 or TRBV6-3, the J gene TRBJ2-6; 7 nucleotides align to TRBD2. The germline gives CDR1 MNHEY, CDR2 SVGEGT. J gave up 2 bases and V 6 bases, and 4 bases lay outside the gene matches. The CDR3 is 15 amino acids. This CDR3 reads CASSPGGTGANVLTF. The CDR3 DNA follows: TGTGCCAGCAGCCCGGGAGGAACTGGGGCCAACGTCCTGACTTTC.

This chain uses TRBV20-1 with TRBJ1-4; a possible D gene is TRBD1 (6 bases). The CDR3 has 14 residues. Deletions cut 6 bases from V and 4 bases from J, with 15 bases between. Germline values: CDR1 DFQATT, CDR2 SNEGSKA (reference sequence). This chain's CDR3 is CSALKGGRNEKLFF. The DNA of the CDR3 is TGCAGTGCCCTCAAGGGGGGACGTAATGAAAAACTGTTTTTT.

Of note for this clonotype: This likely stems from a read error, as it lies one base from a far larger clone. V usage is TRBV7-3 and J usage is TRBJ1-5; 9 positions match TRBD1. With V trimmed by 6 bases and J by 6 bases, 6 bases remained unmatched. Germline V CDR1 and CDR2: SGHTA, FQGTGA. The CDR3 consists of 14 residues. The CDR3: CASSRGTGSQPQHF. CDR3 DNA: TGTGCCAGCAGTCGCGGGACAGGGAGTCAGCCCCAGCATTTT.

This clonotype has more than one count but fewer than ten. V gene TRBV9 combines with J gene TRBJ1-4, with D possibly TRBD1 on 6 matching bases. Germline CDR1 reads SGDLS; CDR2 reads YYNGEE. CDR3 length: 14 residues. The V end lost 0 bases, the J end lost 8 bases, and 11 bases lay between the germline ends. In DNA form, the CDR3 reads TGTGCCAGCAGCGTAGGACAGGTAGAAGAAAAACTGTTTTTT. Amino acid sequence: CASSVGQVEEKLFF. The full variable domain, with the rest looked up from reference TRBV9 and TRBJ1-4, is DSGVTQTPKHLITATGQRVTLRCSPRSGDLSVYWYQQSLDQGLQFLIQYYNGEERAKGNILERFSAQQFPDLHSELNLSSLELGDSALYFCASSVGQVEEKLFFGSGTQLSVL.

The chain carries TRBV7-9 and TRBJ1-1; tentatively, D is TRBD1 (5 bases). Germline CDR1 reads SEHNR; CDR2 reads FQNEAQ (reference sequence). Trimming stripped 7 bases from V and 4 bases from J, with 16 bases between. The CDR3 length is 14 residues. The CDR3 DNA is TGTGCCAGCACCAGGGACTACACCGCCACTGAAGCTTTCTTT. Translation: CASTRDYTATEAFF.

This clonotype has more than one count but fewer than ten. A much larger clonotype is one base distant, so this may be a read error. The J gene is TRBJ1-4, the V gene TRBV28, with 9 bases matching TRBD1. Per germline, CDR1 MDHEN and CDR2 SYDVKM. The CDR3 is 16 amino acids. The CDR3 protein is CASSFALGQGSERLFF. CDR3 coding DNA: TGTGCCAGCAGTTTCGCCCTGGGACAGGGAAGCGAAAGACTGTTTTTT.